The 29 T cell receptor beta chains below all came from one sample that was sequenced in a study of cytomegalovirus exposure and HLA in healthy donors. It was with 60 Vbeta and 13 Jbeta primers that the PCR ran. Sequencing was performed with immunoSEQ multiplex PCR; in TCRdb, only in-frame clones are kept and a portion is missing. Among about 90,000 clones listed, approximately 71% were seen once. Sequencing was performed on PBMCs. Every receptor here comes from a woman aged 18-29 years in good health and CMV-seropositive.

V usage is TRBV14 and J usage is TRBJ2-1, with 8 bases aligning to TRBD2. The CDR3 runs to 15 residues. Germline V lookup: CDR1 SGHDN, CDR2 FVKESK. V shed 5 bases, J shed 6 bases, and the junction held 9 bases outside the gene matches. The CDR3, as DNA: TGTGCCAGCAGCGCCACTAGCGGAGCCGGCAATGAGCAGTTCTTC. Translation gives CASSATSGAGNEQFF.

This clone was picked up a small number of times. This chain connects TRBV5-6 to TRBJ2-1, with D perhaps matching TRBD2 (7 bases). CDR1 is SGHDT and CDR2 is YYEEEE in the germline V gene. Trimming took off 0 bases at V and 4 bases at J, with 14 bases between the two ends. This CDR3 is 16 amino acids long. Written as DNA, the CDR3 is TGTGCCAGCAGCTTGGAAGCCAGGGGAGGGTACAATGAGCAGTTCTTC. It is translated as CASSLEARGGYNEQFF.

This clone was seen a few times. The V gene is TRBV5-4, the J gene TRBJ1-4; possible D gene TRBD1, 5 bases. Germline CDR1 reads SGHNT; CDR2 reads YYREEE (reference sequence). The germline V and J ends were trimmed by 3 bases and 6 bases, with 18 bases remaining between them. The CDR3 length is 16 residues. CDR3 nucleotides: TGTGCCAGCAGCTCACCCGACACAGGACAATATGAAAAACTGTTTTTT. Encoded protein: CASSSPDTGQYEKLFF.

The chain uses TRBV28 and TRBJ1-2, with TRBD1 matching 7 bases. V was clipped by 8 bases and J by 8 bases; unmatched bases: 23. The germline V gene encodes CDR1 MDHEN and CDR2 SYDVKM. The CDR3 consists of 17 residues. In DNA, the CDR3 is TGTGCCAGCGCACCGGGCGGGTTAGAGGGGGCGCTTATGGGCTACACCTTC. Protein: CASAPGGLEGALMGYTF.

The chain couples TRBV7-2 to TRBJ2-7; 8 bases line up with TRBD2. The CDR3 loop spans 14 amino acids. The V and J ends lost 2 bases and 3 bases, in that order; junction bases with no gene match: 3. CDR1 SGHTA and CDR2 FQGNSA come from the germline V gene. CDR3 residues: CASSLQRGNYEQYF. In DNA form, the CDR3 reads TGTGCCAGCAGCTTACAGCGGGGGAACTACGAGCAGTACTTC.

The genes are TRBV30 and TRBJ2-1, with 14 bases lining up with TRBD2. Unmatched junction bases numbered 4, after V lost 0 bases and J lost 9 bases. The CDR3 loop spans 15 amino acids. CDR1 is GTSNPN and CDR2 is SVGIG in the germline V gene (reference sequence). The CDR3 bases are TGTGCCTGGAGTGTGGGACTAGCGGGAGTAAGTGAGCAGTTCTTC. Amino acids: CAWSVGLAGVSEQFF.

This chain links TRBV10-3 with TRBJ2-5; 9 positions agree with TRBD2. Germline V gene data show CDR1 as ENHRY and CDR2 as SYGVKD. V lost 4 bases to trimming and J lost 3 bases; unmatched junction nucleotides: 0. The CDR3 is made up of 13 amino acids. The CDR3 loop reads CAISGTSEETQYF. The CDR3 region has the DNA TGTGCCATCAGTGGGACTAGCGAAGAGACCCAGTACTTC.

Here the CDR3 reads CASSLEGQGAGEKLFF. Written as DNA, the CDR3 is TGTGCCAGCAGCTTAGAAGGACAGGGGGCAGGTGAAAAACTGTTTTTT. The chain couples TRBV7-9 to TRBJ1-4; 11 bases match TRBD1. Germline CDR1 is SEHNR and CDR2 is FQNEAQ (reference sequence). The CDR3 covers 16 residues. The trim removed 1 base at V and 7 bases at J, leaving 5 bases unmatched.

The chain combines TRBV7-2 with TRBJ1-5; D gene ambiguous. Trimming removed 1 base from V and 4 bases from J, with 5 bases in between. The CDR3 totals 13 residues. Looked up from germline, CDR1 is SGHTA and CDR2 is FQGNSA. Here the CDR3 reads CASSLGPNQPQHF. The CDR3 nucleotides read TGTGCCAGCAGCTTAGGTCCGAATCAGCCCCAGCATTTT.

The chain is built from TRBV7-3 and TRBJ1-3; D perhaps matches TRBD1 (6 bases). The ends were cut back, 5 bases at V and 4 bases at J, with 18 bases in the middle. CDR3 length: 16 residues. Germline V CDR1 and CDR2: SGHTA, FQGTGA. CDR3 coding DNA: TGTGCCAGCAGCCCCAGCGGGGGGCTCGGCGGAAACACCATATATTTT. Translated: CASSPSGGLGGNTIYF.

The CDR3 loop is CASSTRQGSNEKLFF. The CDR3 coding sequence is TGTGCCAGCAGTACTAGACAGGGGAGTAATGAAAAACTGTTTTTT. The chain combines TRBV6-5 with TRBJ1-4; 8 nucleotides agree with TRBD1. CDR3 length: 15 amino acids. Germline CDR1 is MNHEY and CDR2 is SVGAGI. J lost 4 bases, V lost 5 bases, and 6 bases had no gene match.

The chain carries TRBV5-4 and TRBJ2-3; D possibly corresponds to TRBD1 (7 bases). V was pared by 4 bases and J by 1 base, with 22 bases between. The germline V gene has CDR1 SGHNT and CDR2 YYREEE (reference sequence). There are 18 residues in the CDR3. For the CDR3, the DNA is TGTGCCAGCAGCCTTCCAAGGACAGGCAGGGGGGGCACAGATACGCAGTATTTT. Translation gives CASSLPRTGRGGTDTQYF.

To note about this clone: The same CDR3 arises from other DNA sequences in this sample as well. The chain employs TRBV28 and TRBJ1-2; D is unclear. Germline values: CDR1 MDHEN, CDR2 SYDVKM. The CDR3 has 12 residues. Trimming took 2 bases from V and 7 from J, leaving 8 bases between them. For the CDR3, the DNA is TGTGCCAGCAGTTTAGTGTCAGGTGGCTACACCTTC. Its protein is CASSLVSGGYTF.

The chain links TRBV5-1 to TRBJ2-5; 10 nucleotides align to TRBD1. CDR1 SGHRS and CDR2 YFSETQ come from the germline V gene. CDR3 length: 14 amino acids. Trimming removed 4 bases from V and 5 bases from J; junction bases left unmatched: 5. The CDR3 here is CASSPDRGYETQYF. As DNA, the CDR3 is TGCGCCAGCAGCCCGGACAGGGGGTACGAGACCCAGTACTTC.

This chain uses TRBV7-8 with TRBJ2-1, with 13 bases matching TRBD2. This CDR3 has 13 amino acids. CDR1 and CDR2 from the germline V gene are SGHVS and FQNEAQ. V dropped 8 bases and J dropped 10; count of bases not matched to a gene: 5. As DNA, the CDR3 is TGTGCCAGCGGACTAGCGGGAGCGGGGGAGCAGTTCTTC. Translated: CASGLAGAGEQFF. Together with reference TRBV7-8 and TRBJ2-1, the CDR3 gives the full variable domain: GAGVSQSPRYKVAKRGQDVALRCDPISGHVSLFWYQQALGQGPEFLTYFQNEAQLDKSGLPSDRFFAERPEGSVSTLKIQRTQQEDSAVYLCASGLAGAGEQFFGPGTRLTVL.

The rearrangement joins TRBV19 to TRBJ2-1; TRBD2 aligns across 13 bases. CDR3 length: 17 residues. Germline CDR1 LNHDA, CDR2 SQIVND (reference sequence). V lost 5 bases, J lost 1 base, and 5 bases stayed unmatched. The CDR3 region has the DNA TGTGCCAGTAGTCGACTAGCGGGGGGCGAATCCTACAATGAGCAGTTCTTC. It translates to CASSRLAGGESYNEQFF.

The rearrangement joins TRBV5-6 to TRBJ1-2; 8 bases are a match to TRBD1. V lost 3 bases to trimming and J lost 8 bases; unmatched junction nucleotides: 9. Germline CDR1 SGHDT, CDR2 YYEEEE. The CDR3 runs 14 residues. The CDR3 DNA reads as TGTGCCAGCAGCTCAGACGGACAGGGTAAGGGCTACACCTTC. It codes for CASSSDGQGKGYTF.

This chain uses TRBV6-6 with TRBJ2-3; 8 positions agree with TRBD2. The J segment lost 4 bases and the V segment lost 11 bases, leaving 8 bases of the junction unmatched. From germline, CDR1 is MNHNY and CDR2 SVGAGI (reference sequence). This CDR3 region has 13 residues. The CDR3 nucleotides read TGTGCCGGGTCGGCGCGGGGGGCAGATACGCAGTATTTT. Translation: CAGSARGADTQYF.

The CDR3 sequence: CASKRDSDKIYGYTF. In DNA form, the CDR3 reads TGTGCCAGCAAACGGGACAGCGATAAAATATATGGCTACACCTTC. This chain links TRBV5-4 with TRBJ1-2, with 7 bases aligning to TRBD1. The germline CDR1 and CDR2 sequences are SGHNT and YYREEE (reference sequence). CDR3 size: 15 residues. Trimming removed 6 bases from V and 5 bases from J; junction bases left unmatched: 13. Full variable domain (outside the CDR3, taken from reference TRBV5-4 and TRBJ1-2): ETGVTQSPTHLIKTRGQQVTLRCSSQSGHNTVSWYQQALGQGPQFIFQYYREEENGRGNFPPRFSGLQFPNYSSELNVNALELDDSALYLCASKRDSDKIYGYTFGSGTRLTVV.

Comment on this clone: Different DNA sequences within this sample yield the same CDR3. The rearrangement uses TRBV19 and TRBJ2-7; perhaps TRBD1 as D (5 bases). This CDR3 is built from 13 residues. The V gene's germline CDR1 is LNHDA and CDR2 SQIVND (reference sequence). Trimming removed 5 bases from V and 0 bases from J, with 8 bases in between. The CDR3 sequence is CASSRDSSYEQYF. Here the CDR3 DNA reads TGTGCCAGTAGTCGTGACAGCTCCTACGAGCAGTACTTC.

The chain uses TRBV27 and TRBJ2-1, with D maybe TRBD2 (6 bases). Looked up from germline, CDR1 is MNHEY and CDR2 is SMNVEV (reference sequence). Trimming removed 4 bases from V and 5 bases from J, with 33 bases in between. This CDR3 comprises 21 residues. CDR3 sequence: CASSSLLGPWTGEARDNEQFF. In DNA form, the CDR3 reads TGTGCCAGCAGTTCTCTTTTGGGGCCATGGACCGGGGAGGCCCGGGACAATGAGCAGTTCTTC.

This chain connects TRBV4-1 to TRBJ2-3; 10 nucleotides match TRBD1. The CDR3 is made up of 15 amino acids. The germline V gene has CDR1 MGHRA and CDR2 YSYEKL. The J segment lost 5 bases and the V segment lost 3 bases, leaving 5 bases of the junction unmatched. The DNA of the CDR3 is TGCGCCAGCAGCCACCGACAGGGGGCAGGAGATACGCAGTATTTT. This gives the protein CASSHRQGAGDTQYF.

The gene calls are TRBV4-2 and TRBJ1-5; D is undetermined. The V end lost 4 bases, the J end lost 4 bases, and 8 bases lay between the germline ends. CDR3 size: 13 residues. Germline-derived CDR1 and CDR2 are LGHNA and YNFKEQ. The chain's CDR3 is CASSPDGNQPQHF. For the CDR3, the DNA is TGTGCCAGCAGCCCAGACGGGAATCAGCCCCAGCATTTT.

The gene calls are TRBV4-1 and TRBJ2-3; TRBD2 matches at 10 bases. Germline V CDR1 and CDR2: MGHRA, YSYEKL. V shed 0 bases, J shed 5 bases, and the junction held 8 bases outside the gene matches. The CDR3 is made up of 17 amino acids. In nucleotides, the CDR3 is TGCGCCAGCAGCCAAGATTCAGGGGCTAGCGGGAGAGATACGCAGTATTTT. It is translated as CASSQDSGASGRDTQYF.

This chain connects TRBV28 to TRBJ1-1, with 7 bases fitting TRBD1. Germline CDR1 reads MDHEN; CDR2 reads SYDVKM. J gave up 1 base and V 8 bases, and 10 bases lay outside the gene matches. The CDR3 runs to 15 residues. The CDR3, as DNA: TGTGCCAGCCGGAGACAGGGTCCTTCGAACACTGAAGCTTTCTTT. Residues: CASRRQGPSNTEAFF.

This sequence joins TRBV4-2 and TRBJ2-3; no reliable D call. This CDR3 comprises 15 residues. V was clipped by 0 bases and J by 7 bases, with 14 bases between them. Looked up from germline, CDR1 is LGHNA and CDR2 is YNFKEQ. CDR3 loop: CASSQESTSVNTQYF. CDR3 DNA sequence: TGTGCCAGCAGCCAAGAATCTACCAGCGTAAATACGCAGTATTTT.

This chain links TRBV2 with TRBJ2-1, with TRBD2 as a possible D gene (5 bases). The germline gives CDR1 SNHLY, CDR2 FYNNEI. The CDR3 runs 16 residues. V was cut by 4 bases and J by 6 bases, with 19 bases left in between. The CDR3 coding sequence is TGTGCCAGCAGTGTAGGAGAACTAGTAGTAATCAATGAGCAGTTCTTC. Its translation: CASSVGELVVINEQFF.

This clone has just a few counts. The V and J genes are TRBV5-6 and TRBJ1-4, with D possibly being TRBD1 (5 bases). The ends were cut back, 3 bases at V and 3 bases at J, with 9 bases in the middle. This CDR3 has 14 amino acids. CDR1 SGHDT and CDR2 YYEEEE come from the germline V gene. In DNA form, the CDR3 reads TGTGCCAGCAGCTCGGGACTCCCTAATGAAAAACTGTTTTTT. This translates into CASSSGLPNEKLFF.

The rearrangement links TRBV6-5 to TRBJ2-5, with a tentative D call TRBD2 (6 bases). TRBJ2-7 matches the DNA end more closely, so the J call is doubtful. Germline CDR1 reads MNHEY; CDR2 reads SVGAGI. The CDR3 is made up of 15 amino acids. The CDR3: CASSLRASASYEQYF. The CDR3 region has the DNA TGTGCCAGCAGTTTAAGGGCTAGCGCAAGCTACGAGCAGTACTTC.